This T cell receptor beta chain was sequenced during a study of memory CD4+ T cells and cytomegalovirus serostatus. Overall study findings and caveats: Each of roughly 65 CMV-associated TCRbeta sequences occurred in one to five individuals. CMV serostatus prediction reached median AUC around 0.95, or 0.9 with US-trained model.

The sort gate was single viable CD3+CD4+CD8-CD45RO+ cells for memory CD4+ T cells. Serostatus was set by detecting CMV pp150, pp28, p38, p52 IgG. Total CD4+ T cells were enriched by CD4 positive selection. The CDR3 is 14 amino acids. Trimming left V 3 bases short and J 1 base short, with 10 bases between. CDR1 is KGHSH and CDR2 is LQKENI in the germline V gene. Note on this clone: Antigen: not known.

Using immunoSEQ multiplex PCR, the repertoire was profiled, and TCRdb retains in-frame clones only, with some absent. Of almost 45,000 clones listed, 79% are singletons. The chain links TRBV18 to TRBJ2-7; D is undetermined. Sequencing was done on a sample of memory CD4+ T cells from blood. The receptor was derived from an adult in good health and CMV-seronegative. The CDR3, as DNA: TGTGCCAGCTCACCGATCAGCCTTTCCTACGAGCAGTACTTC. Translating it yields CASSPISLSYEQYF.